The 18 T cell receptor beta chains below come from one sample, sequenced in a study of beta chain features in type 1 diabetes. Sequenced material consisted of expressed TCRB transcripts (all of the isolated RNA was reverse transcribed). The assay was immunoSEQ multiplex PCR, and TCRdb's table has in-frame clones only and misses some. The data show 250,000 or so clones, with 68% seen just once and 0.053% held by the top ten. Sequenced material: naive CD4+ T cells from blood. The receptors come from a man aged 30 to 39 in good health.

This clone was recorded only once. As DNA, the CDR3 is TGTGCCAGCAGCCCCGAGTTGGGGGAGCTGTTTTTT. Its translation: CASSPELGELFF. The chain couples TRBV7-2 to TRBJ2-2; D is undetermined. The V gene's germline CDR1 is SGHTA and CDR2 FQGNSA. Deletions cut 5 bases from V and 8 bases from J, with 9 bases between. The CDR3 covers 12 residues.

The chain uses TRBV11-2 and TRBJ2-3, with TRBD2 matching over 12 bases. V was clipped by 3 bases and J by 0 bases; unmatched bases: 1. CDR3 size: 16 residues. Germline loops: CDR1 SGHAT, CDR2 FQNNGV. CDR3 in DNA: TGTGCCAGCAGCTTGGGGACTAGCGGGAGCACAGATACGCAGTATTTT. This codes for CASSLGTSGSTDTQYF.

The rearrangement uses TRBV6-5 and TRBJ2-7, with TRBD2 identical over 8 bases. The junction had 9 bases not matched to a gene; V was cut back by 5 bases and J by 6 bases. The CDR3 totals 14 residues. CDR1 MNHEY and CDR2 SVGAGI come from the germline V gene. The CDR3: CASSPGLAVSEQYF. CDR3 sequence (DNA): TGTGCCAGCAGTCCAGGACTAGCCGTCAGCGAGCAGTACTTC.

The V gene is TRBV6-1, the J gene TRBJ2-7; no reliable D call. The V gene lost 6 bases and the J gene lost 3 bases, with 6 bases spanning the gap. The CDR3 length is 11 residues. CDR1 and CDR2 from the germline V gene are MNHNS and SASEGT. CDR3 amino acids: CASRENYEQYF. The CDR3 region has the DNA TGTGCCAGCAGAGAGAACTACGAGCAGTACTTC.

The rearrangement links TRBV4-2 to TRBJ1-6, with 9 bases that match TRBD1. CDR1 and CDR2 from the germline V gene are LGHNA and YNFKEQ. Trimming removed 0 bases from V and 8 bases from J; junction bases left unmatched: 8. The CDR3 runs to 17 residues. The CDR3 is CASSQEVGTGSHSPLHF. The DNA of the CDR3 is TGTGCCAGCAGCCAAGAAGTCGGGACAGGGAGTCATTCACCCCTCCACTTT.

This clone was counted once. This chain joins TRBV30 and TRBJ1-2, with a tentative D call TRBD1 (6 bases). The germline CDR1 and CDR2 sequences are GTSNPN and SVGIG (reference sequence). This CDR3 is 13 amino acids long. Trimming shortened V by 2 bases and J by 13 bases, and 20 bases separated the two germline ends. The CDR3 DNA sequence: TGTGCCTGGAGTCCGACGACAGGCTCTAGTCCCACCTTC. Protein sequence: CAWSPTTGSSPTF.

The rearrangement joins TRBV29-1 to TRBJ1-1; the D is unclear. Per germline, CDR1 SQVTM and CDR2 ANQGSEA. This CDR3 has 10 residues. Trimming shortened V by 7 bases and J by 1 base, and 4 bases separated the two germline ends. CDR3 amino acids: CSAANTEAFF. CDR3 in DNA: TGCAGCGCCGCGAACACTGAAGCTTTCTTT.

This clone was observed a few times. The V gene is TRBV29-1, the J gene TRBJ2-1; TRBD2 is a possible D gene (5 bases). The V gene lost 6 bases and the J gene lost 0 bases, with 12 bases spanning the gap. The V gene's germline CDR1 is SQVTM and CDR2 ANQGSEA. The CDR3 consists of 14 residues. The CDR3 region is CSVIRGFSYNEQFF. CDR3 coding DNA: TGCAGCGTCATCCGGGGATTCTCCTACAATGAGCAGTTCTTC.

V gene TRBV15 combines with J gene TRBJ2-5; TRBD2 might be the D (5 bases). Germline CDR1 LNHNV, CDR2 YYDKDF (reference sequence). The CDR3 runs to 14 residues. Trimming took off 1 base at V and 5 bases at J, with 11 bases between the two ends. CDR3 loop: CATSRGNGLETQYF. As DNA, the CDR3 is TGTGCCACCAGCAGAGGTAACGGACTCGAGACCCAGTACTTC.

A single count supports this clone. This same CDR3 is encoded by further DNA sequences in the sample. This sequence joins TRBV7-9 and TRBJ2-7; D unclear. V was clipped by 5 bases and J by 0 bases, with 2 bases between them. Germline CDR1 and CDR2: SEHNR and FQNEAQ (reference sequence). CDR3 length: 11 residues. In nucleotides, the CDR3 is TGTGCCAGCAGCCCCTCCTACGAGCAGTACTTC. This translates into CASSPSYEQYF.

Only a few counts were recorded for this clone. The chain uses TRBV29-1 and TRBJ2-1; no reliable D call. In germline, CDR1 is SQVTM, CDR2 ANQGSEA. The CDR3 consists of 13 residues. Trimming removed 6 bases at V and 3 bases at J, with 12 bases between. The CDR3 nucleotides are TGCAGCGTCGCCGCGTCTGGCTACAATGAGCAGTTCTTC. It encodes CSVAASGYNEQFF.

This chain uses TRBV30 with TRBJ2-7; D is unresolved. Germline CDR1 and CDR2: GTSNPN and SVGIG (reference sequence). CDR3 length: 11 amino acids. Trimming cost V 0 bases and J 6 bases, with 6 bases left between them. Here the CDR3 DNA reads TGTGCCTGGAGTGTGTACACCGAGCAGTACTTC. Its translation: CAWSVYTEQYF.

A single count supports this clone. The chain employs TRBV9 and TRBJ2-1; maybe TRBD2 (6 bases). V lost 0 bases, J lost 1 base, and 8 bases lay in between. CDR3 size: 15 residues. The germline CDR1 and CDR2 sequences are SGDLS and YYNGEE. CDR3 bases: TGTGCCAGCAGCGTAGCGGGAGCGTCCTACAATGAGCAGTTCTTC. It is translated as CASSVAGASYNEQFF.

The chain is built from TRBV30 and TRBJ2-5, with 8 bases fitting TRBD2. The junction had 5 bases not matched to a gene; V was cut back by 4 bases and J by 4 bases. The CDR3 loop spans 13 amino acids. The germline gives CDR1 GTSNPN, CDR2 SVGIG (reference sequence). The CDR3 spells CAWISGSGETQYF. The CDR3 coding sequence is TGTGCCTGGATAAGCGGGAGTGGAGAGACCCAGTACTTC.

This clone came up a few times. This chain connects TRBV7-9 to TRBJ2-4; 7 bases align to TRBD1. V lost 6 bases to trimming and J lost 5 bases; unmatched junction nucleotides: 1. The germline V gene has CDR1 SEHNR and CDR2 FQNEAQ (reference sequence). This CDR3 has 12 amino acids. For the CDR3, the DNA is TGTGCCAGCAGTCAGGGGGAAAACATTCAGTACTTC. Encoded protein: CASSQGENIQYF.

The rearrangement uses TRBV30 and TRBJ1-5, with D maybe TRBD1 (6 bases). Germline CDR1 reads GTSNPN; CDR2 reads SVGIG (reference sequence). This CDR3 contains 12 residues. V was clipped by 5 bases and J by 7 bases, with 12 bases between them. The CDR3 DNA is TGTGCCTGGGCCCACGGGGGCCAGCCCCAGCATTTT. As protein: CAWAHGGQPQHF.

Comments on this clone: Other DNA sequences in this sample translate to the same CDR3. J is TRBJ1-2 and V is TRBV14; no clear D. CDR3 length equals 13 residues. Deletions cut 0 bases from V and 4 bases from J, with 6 bases between. Per the germline V gene, CDR1 is SGHDN and CDR2 is FVKESK. DNA of the CDR3: TGTGCCAGCAGCCAAGATCGTGGCTATGGCTACACCTTC. Its translation is CASSQDRGYGYTF.

The chain uses TRBV30 and TRBJ2-1, with D uncertain. The CDR3 covers 13 residues. Germline V CDR1 and CDR2: GTSNPN, SVGIG (reference sequence). V was cut by 2 bases and J by 0 bases, with 5 bases left in between. The DNA for the CDR3 is TGTGCCTGGAGTCCAGGCTCCTACAATGAGCAGTTCTTC. It encodes CAWSPGSYNEQFF.